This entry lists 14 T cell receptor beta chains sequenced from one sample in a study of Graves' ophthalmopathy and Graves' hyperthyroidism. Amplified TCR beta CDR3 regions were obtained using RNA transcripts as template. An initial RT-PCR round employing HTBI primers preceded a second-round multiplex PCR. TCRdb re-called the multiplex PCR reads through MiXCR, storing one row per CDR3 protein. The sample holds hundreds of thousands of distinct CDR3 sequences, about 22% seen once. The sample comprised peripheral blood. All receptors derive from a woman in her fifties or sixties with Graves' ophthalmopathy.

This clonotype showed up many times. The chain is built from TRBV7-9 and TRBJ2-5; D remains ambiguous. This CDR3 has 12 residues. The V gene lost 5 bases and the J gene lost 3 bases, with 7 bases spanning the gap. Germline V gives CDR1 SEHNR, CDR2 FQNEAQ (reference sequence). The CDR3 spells CASSGGEETQYF. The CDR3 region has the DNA TGTGCCAGCAGCGGCGGCGAAGAGACCCAGTACTTC.

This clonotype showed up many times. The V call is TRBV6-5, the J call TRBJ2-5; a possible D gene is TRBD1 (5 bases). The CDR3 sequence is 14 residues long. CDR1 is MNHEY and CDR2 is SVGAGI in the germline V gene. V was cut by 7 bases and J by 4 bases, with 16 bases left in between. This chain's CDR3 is CASNMTVIGETQYF. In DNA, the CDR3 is TGTGCCAGCAACATGACAGTGATTGGAGAGACCCAGTACTTC.

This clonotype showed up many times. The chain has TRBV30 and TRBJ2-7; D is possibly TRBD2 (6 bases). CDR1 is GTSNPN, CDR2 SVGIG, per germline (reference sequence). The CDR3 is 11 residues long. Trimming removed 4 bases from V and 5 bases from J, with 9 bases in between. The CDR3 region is CAWTGRHEQYF. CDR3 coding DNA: TGTGCCTGGACAGGGAGGCACGAGCAGTACTTC.

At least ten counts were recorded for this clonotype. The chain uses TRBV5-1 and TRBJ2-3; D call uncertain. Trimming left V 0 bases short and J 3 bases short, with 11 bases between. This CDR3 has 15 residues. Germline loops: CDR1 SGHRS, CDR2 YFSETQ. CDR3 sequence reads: CASSLEAYQTDTQYF. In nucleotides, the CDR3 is TGCGCCAGCAGCTTGGAAGCGTATCAGACAGATACGCAGTATTTT.

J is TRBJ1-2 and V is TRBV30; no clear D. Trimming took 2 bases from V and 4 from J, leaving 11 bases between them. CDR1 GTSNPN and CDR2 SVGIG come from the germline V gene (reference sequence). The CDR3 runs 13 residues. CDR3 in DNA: TGTGCCTGGAGTAACTCCGGCCGCTATGGCTACACCTTC. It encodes CAWSNSGRYGYTF.

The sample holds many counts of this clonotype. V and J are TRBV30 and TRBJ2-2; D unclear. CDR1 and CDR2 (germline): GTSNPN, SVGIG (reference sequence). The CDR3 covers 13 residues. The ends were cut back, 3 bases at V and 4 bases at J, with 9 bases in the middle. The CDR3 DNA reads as TGTGCCTGGAGAGTAGTTGGCACCGGGGAGCTGTTTTTT. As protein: CAWRVVGTGELFF.

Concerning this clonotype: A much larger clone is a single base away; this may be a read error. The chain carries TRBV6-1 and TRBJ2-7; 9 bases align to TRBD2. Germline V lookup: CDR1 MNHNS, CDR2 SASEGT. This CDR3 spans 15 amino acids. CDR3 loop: CASSPDSGSSDEQYF. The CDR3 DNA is TGTGCCAGCAGTCCCGATAGCGGGAGCTCCGACGAGCAGTACTTC.

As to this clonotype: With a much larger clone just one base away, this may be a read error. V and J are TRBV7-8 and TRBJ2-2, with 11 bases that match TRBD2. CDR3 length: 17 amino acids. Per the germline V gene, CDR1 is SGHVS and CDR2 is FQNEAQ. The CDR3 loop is CAGSYTLGLAGNGELFF. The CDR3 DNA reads TGTGCCGGCAGCTATACCCTCGGACTAGCGGGCAACGGGGAGCTGTTTTTT.

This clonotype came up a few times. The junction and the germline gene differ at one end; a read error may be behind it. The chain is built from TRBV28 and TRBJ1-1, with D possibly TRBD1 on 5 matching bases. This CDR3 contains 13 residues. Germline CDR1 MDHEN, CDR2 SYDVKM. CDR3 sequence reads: CASHIRANTEACF. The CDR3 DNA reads TGTGCCAGCCATATCAGGGCGAACACTGAAGCTTGCTTT.

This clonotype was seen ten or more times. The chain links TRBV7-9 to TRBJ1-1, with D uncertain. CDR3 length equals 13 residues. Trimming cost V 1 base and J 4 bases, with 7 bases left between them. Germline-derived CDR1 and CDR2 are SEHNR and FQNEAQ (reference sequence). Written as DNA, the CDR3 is TGTGCCAGCAGCTTAGTGCGGGTCACTGAAGCTTTCTTT. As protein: CASSLVRVTEAFF. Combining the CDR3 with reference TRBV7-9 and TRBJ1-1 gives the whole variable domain DTGVSQNPRHKITKRGQNVTFRCDPISEHNRLYWYRQTLGQGPEFLTYFQNEAQLEKSRLLSDRFSAERPKGSFSTLEIQRTEQGDSAMYLCASSLVRVTEAFFGQGTRLTVV.

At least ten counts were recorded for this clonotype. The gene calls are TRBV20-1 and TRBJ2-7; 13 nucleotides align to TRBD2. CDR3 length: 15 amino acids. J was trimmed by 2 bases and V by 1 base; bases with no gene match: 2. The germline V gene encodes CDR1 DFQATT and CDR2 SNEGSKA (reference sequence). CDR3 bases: TGCAGTGCTAGAGTCGGGACTAGCGGGACCTACGAGCAGTACTTC. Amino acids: CSARVGTSGTYEQYF.

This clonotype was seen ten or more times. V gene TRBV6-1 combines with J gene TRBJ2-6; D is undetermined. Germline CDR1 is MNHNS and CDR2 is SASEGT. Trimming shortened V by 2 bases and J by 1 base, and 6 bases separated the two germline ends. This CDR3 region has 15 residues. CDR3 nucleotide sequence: TGTGCCAGCAGTGAATGGGGTTCTGGGGCCAACGTCCTGACTTTC. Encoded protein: CASSEWGSGANVLTF.

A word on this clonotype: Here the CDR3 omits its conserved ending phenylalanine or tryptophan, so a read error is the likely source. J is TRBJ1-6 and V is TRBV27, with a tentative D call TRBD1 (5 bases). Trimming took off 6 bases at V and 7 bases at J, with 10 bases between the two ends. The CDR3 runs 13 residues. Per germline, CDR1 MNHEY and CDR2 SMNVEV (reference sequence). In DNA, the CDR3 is TGTGCCAGCAGGGGGCAGGGCAATTCACCCCTCCACCTT. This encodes CASRGQGNSPLHL.

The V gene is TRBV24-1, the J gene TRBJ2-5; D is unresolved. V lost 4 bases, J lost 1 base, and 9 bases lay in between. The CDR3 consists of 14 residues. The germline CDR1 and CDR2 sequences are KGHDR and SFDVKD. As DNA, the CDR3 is TGTGCCACCAGTGACCCCGTGGCCCAAGAGACCCAGTACTTC. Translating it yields CATSDPVAQETQYF.